The 27 T cell receptor beta chains presented below share a single source sample, sequenced in a study of post-analysis software for immune sequencing data. What these receptors recognize is not known. Study conclusions and caveats: In patients, TRBV5-6, TRBV5-1 and TRBV20-1 belonged to several TRBV segments found more frequently than in controls.

Unique molecular identifiers were present in the TCR beta cDNA libraries. Using its own MiXCR run on the PCR reads, TCRdb lists one record per CDR3 protein. The repertoire holds roughly 430,000 distinct CDR3 sequences, with approximately 39% as singletons. The sample comprised blood. All receptors come from a girl between 2 and 10 years old with multiple sclerosis.

This clonotype was counted a few times. This rearrangement joins TRBV9 to TRBJ2-1; 8 bases are a match to TRBD2. This CDR3 region has 17 residues. The junction had 17 bases not matched to a gene; V was cut back by 3 bases and J by 9 bases. Germline CDR1 SGDLS, CDR2 YYNGEE. CDR3 DNA sequence: TGTGCCAGCAGCGAATATTCGGGACTAGGGGACCACCTTGAGCAGTTCTTC. Translating gives CASSEYSGLGDHLEQFF.

The rearrangement links TRBV28 to TRBJ2-3; D is perhaps TRBD2 (5 bases). The germline V gene has CDR1 MDHEN and CDR2 SYDVKM. V was pared by 2 bases and J by 7 bases, with 7 bases between. The CDR3 runs 12 residues. The CDR3: CASSLEGNTQYF. The CDR3 nucleotides read TGTGCCAGCAGTTTAGAGGGTAATACGCAGTATTTT.

The CDR3 DNA is TGTGCCACCAGCAGAGAGAGGAGCCCCCTCAATGAGCAGTTCTTC. Its translation is CATSRERSPLNEQFF. The rearrangement joins TRBV15 to TRBJ2-1, with unresolved D. V lost 0 bases to trimming and J lost 6 bases, with 12 bases between them. This CDR3 region has 15 residues. The germline V gene encodes CDR1 LNHNV and CDR2 YYDKDF (reference sequence).

This clonotype was counted only a few times. This chain connects TRBV6-2 or TRBV6-3 to TRBJ2-1, with 9 positions matching TRBD2. The CDR3 has 16 residues. Germline V gives CDR1 MNHEY, CDR2 SVGEGT. Germline trimming cut 0 bases from V and 4 bases from J; bases unmatched to any gene: 4. The CDR3 DNA is TGTGCCAGCAGTTACTCCGGGCGGGAGGGGTACAATGAGCAGTTCTTC. It translates to CASSYSGREGYNEQFF.

This clonotype was detected a few times. The rearrangement joins TRBV12-3 or TRBV12-4 to TRBJ2-7; unclear D gene. V lost 2 bases and J 3 bases, leaving 8 bases between the germline ends. The CDR3 sequence is 13 residues long. CDR3 sequence reads: CASSLQAHYEQYF. DNA for the CDR3: TGTGCCAGCAGTTTACAGGCGCACTACGAGCAGTACTTC.

This clonotype has just a few counts. Written as DNA, the CDR3 is TGTGCCAGCAGTTTCTCCCTGGGCTCGCTATCCTACGAGCAGTACTTC. Amino acids: CASSFSLGSLSYEQYF. The V gene is TRBV27, the J gene TRBJ2-7; no clear D gene. V was cut by 3 bases and J by 1 base, with 16 bases left in between. The CDR3 runs 16 residues. CDR1 is MNHEY and CDR2 is SMNVEV in the germline V gene (reference sequence).

The V call is TRBV25-1, the J call TRBJ1-2; TRBD1 aligns across 9 bases. The ends lost 7 bases at V and 8 bases at J; junction bases unmatched: 11. The V gene's germline CDR1 is MGHDK and CDR2 SYGVNS. The CDR3 has 14 residues. The CDR3 is CASIPQGARGGYTF. CDR3 in DNA: TGTGCCAGCATCCCACAGGGGGCGCGGGGAGGCTACACCTTC.

This clonotype was picked up a small number of times. The chain combines TRBV20-1 with TRBJ1-2; no clear D gene. Germline V gives CDR1 DFQATT, CDR2 SNEGSKA (reference sequence). The CDR3 consists of 15 residues. V dropped 0 bases and J dropped 6 bases, with 17 bases sitting between them. The CDR3 DNA follows: TGCAGTGCTAGAGATCAACCTGTCAACGCGGATGGCTACACCTTC. Amino acid sequence: CSARDQPVNADGYTF.

The chain joins TRBV7-9 to TRBJ2-1; 10 bases fit TRBD1. There are 16 residues in the CDR3. The V and J ends lost 5 bases and 7 bases, in that order; junction bases with no gene match: 11. The V gene's germline CDR1 is SEHNR and CDR2 FQNEAQ (reference sequence). The CDR3 nucleotides are TGTGCCAGCAGCCCGAGACGGACAGGGGGGAAGAATGAGCAGTTCTTC. Amino acid sequence: CASSPRRTGGKNEQFF.

Points on this clonotype: Germline is not matched at one junction end, which may reflect a read error. This chain joins TRBV28 and TRBJ2-7, with 7 bases that match TRBD2. The end of the DNA aligns better with TRBJ2-5, so the J call may be wrong. The CDR3 is made up of 17 amino acids. Germline V CDR1 and CDR2: MDHEN, SYDVKM. The CDR3 spells CASGLGIAGVVQETQYF. CDR3 sequence (DNA): TGTGCCAGCGGTTTGGGTATCGCGGGAGTAGTTCAAGAGACCCAGTACTTC.

The rearrangement uses TRBV6-5 and TRBJ1-3; the D is unclear. The germline V gene has CDR1 MNHEY and CDR2 SVGAGI. Trimming took 2 bases from V and 1 from J, leaving 15 bases between them. The CDR3 totals 17 residues. CDR3 loop: CASSYNPAVLSGNTIYF. DNA of the CDR3: TGTGCCAGCAGTTACAATCCTGCCGTCCTTTCTGGAAACACCATATATTTT.

The chain has TRBV4-1 and TRBJ1-1; TRBD1 might be the D (6 bases). Germline values: CDR1 MGHRA, CDR2 YSYEKL. Trimming removed 3 bases at V and 3 bases at J, with 17 bases between. CDR3 length equals 16 residues. CDR3 in DNA: TGCGCCAGCAGCCAGTGGGGGGGCAGGAGTGACACTGAAGCTTTCTTT. Amino acids: CASSQWGGRSDTEAFF.

The genes are TRBV4-1 and TRBJ1-1; D might be TRBD1 (5 bases). From germline, CDR1 is MGHRA and CDR2 YSYEKL. V gave up 1 base and J gave up 1 base, with 16 bases separating them. The CDR3 totals 17 residues. The CDR3 DNA follows: TGCGCCAGCAGCCAAGGCGGGGGAAAACGCCGGAACACTGAAGCTTTCTTT. This gives the protein CASSQGGGKRRNTEAFF.

This CDR3 reads CASRANRGVWTDTQYF. CDR3 nucleotides: TGTGCCAGCAGGGCGAACAGGGGGGTTTGGACAGATACGCAGTATTTT. The chain joins TRBV12-3 or TRBV12-4 to TRBJ2-3; 8 bases align to TRBD1. With 6 bases clipped from V and 3 bases from J, the junction kept 11 bases outside the gene matches. The CDR3 runs 16 residues.

The chain joins TRBV20-1 to TRBJ1-1, with D tentatively TRBD1 (5 bases). The V gene lost 2 bases and the J gene lost 2 bases, with 12 bases spanning the gap. CDR1 and CDR2 from the germline V gene are DFQATT and SNEGSKA (reference sequence). CDR3 length: 14 residues. The CDR3 protein is CSARPGLGNTEAFF. For the CDR3, the DNA is TGCAGTGCTAGACCGGGACTGGGTAACACTGAAGCTTTCTTT.

The rearrangement joins TRBV11-3 to TRBJ2-3; D unresolved. The CDR3 extends over 15 amino acids. Per germline, CDR1 SGHNT and CDR2 YENEEA. Trimming took off 1 base at V and 3 bases at J, with 11 bases between the two ends. The CDR3 DNA is TGTGCCAGCAGCTTAGTCGGTGAAAGGACAGATACGCAGTATTTT. As protein: CASSLVGERTDTQYF.

In DNA form, the CDR3 reads TGCAGTGCTCGGACAGGCTCTCCCGAAAAACTGTTTTTT. Translating gives CSARTGSPEKLFF. This chain connects TRBV20-1 to TRBJ1-4; TRBD1 agrees at 7 bases. After removal of 5 bases from V and 8 bases from J, the junction contained 8 bases not matched to a gene. Germline-derived CDR1 and CDR2 are DFQATT and SNEGSKA (reference sequence). The CDR3 has 13 amino acids.

This clonotype came up a few times. The chain couples TRBV7-9 to TRBJ1-2, with 9 positions matching TRBD1. The CDR3 sequence is 14 residues long. Germline V gene sequence: CDR1 SEHNR, CDR2 FQNEAQ (reference sequence). With 1 base clipped from V and 8 bases from J, the junction kept 5 bases outside the gene matches. Here the CDR3 reads CASSLVGTGSGYTF. The CDR3, as DNA: TGTGCCAGCAGCTTAGTGGGGACAGGGTCCGGCTACACCTTC.

This clonotype turned up a few times. The chain employs TRBV10-3 and TRBJ1-2; D call uncertain. The CDR3 covers 15 residues. Germline CDR1 reads ENHRY; CDR2 reads SYGVKD. Trimming pared 3 bases from V and 3 bases from J, leaving 14 bases between. The CDR3 DNA sequence: TGTGCCATCAGTGACGCGCAAGGAGGTGACTATGGCTACACCTTC. This translates into CAISDAQGGDYGYTF.

V is TRBV7-2 and J is TRBJ1-1; perhaps TRBD1 as D (5 bases). Trimming cost V 2 bases and J 3 bases, with 13 bases left between them. CDR1 is SGHTA, CDR2 FQGNSA, per germline. The CDR3 has 15 residues. CDR3 sequence: CASSLSGRVDTEAFF. The CDR3 DNA follows: TGTGCCAGCAGCTTAAGTGGCAGGGTAGACACTGAAGCTTTCTTT.

The chain recombines TRBV20-1 with TRBJ2-7; TRBD2 matches 8 bases. Germline values: CDR1 DFQATT, CDR2 SNEGSKA (reference sequence). Trimming removed 2 bases from V and 4 bases from J; junction bases left unmatched: 4. The CDR3 spans 13 residues. Here the CDR3 DNA reads TGCAGTGCTAGACCGGGACTAGGGTACGAGCAGTACTTC. It yields the protein CSARPGLGYEQYF.

V is TRBV5-1 and J is TRBJ2-3, with D perhaps matching TRBD1 (6 bases). Germline-derived CDR1 and CDR2 are SGHRS and YFSETQ. CDR3 size: 16 residues. Trimming cost V 0 bases and J 1 base, with 12 bases left between them. The CDR3 nucleotides are TGCGCCAGCAGCTTGGAAAGGACAGAAGGCACAGATACGCAGTATTTT. Encoded protein: CASSLERTEGTDTQYF.

The chain has TRBV12-3 or TRBV12-4 and TRBJ2-7; D tentatively reads TRBD1 or TRBD2 (5 bases each). Trimming stripped 5 bases from V and 3 bases from J, with 8 bases between. The CDR3 totals 12 residues. This CDR3 is CASSGGYYEQYF. CDR3 coding DNA: TGTGCCAGCAGTGGGGGATACTACGAGCAGTACTTC.

This chain connects TRBV16 to TRBJ1-6; D ambiguous. CDR1 is KGHSY and CDR2 is FQNENV in the germline V gene. Trimming stripped 1 base from V and 9 bases from J, with 7 bases between. The CDR3 has 13 amino acids. The CDR3 DNA is TGTGCCAGCAGCCAATGGTCCGGTTCACCCCTCCACTTT. As protein: CASSQWSGSPLHF.

The J gene is TRBJ2-1, the V gene TRBV29-1; 9 nucleotides agree with TRBD2. This CDR3 is built from 14 residues. Looked up from germline, CDR1 is SQVTM and CDR2 is ANQGSEA. The ends lost 4 bases at V and 3 bases at J; junction bases unmatched: 4. CDR3 sequence: CSVGRLADYNEQFF. The CDR3 nucleotides are TGCAGCGTTGGCCGACTAGCGGACTACAATGAGCAGTTCTTC.

The table lists this clonotype with a count of one. This likely comes from a read error, as the CDR3 has no conserved phenylalanine or tryptophan at its end. The chain has TRBV7-3 and TRBJ2-2; no clear D gene. V lost 3 bases and J 4 bases, leaving 6 bases between the germline ends. This CDR3 comprises 13 residues. Germline CDR1 SGHTA, CDR2 FQGTGA. CDR3 bases: TGTGCCAGCAGCTTCCAAACCACCGGGGAGCTGTTTTTG. This encodes CASSFQTTGELFL.

The chain links TRBV5-1 to TRBJ2-7, with 8 positions matching TRBD1. V lost 0 bases and J lost 4; bases outside the gene matches: 6. Germline V gives CDR1 SGHRS, CDR2 YFSETQ. The CDR3 spans 15 residues. CDR3 nucleotides: TGCGCCAGCAGCTTGGGGGACAGGACAGATTACGAGCAGTACTTC. This sequence encodes CASSLGDRTDYEQYF.